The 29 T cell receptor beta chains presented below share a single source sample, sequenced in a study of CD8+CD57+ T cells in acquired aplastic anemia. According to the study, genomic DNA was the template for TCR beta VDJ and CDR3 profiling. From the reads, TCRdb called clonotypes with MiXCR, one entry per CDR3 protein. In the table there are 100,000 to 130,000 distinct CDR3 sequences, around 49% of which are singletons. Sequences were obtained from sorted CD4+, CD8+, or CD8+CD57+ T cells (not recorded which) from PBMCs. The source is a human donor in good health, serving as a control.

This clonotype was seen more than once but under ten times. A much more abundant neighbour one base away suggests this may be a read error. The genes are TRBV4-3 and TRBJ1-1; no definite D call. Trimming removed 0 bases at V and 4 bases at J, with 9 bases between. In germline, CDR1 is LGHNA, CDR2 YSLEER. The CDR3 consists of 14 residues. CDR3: CASSQDLGSTEAFF. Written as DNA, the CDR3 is TGCGCCAGCAGCCAAGATCTAGGGAGCACTGAAGCTTTCTTT.

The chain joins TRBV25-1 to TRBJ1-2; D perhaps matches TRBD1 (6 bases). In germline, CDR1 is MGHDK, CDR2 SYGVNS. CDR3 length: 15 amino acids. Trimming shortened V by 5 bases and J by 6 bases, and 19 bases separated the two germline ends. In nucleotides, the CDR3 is TGTGCCAGCAGTTCCCTAACAGGGAGGCGACATGGCTACACCTTC. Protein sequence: CASSSLTGRRHGYTF.

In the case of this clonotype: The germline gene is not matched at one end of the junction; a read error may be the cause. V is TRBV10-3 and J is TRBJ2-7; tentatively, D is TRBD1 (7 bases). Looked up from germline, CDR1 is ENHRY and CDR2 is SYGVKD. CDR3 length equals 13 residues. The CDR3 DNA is TGTGCCTTCAGCGCGGGACAGACCTACGAGCAGTACTTC. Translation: CAFSAGQTYEQYF.

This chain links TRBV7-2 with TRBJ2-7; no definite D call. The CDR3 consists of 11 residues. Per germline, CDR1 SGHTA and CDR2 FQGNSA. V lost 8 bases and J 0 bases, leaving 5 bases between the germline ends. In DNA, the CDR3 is TGTGCCAGCGGTAGCTCCTACGAGCAGTACTTC. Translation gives CASGSSYEQYF.

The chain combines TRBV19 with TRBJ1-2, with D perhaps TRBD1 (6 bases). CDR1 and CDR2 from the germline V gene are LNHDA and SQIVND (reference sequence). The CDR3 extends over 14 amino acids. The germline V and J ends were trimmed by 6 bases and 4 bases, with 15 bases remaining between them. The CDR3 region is CASSTWDISYGYTF. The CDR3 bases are TGTGCCAGTAGCACATGGGACATTAGCTATGGCTACACCTTC.

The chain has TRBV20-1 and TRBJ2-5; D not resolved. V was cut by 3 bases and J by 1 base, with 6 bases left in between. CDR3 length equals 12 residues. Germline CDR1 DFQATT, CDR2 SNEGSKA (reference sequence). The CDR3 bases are TGCAGTGCTAGTAGTGGCCAAGAGACCCAGTACTTC. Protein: CSASSGQETQYF.

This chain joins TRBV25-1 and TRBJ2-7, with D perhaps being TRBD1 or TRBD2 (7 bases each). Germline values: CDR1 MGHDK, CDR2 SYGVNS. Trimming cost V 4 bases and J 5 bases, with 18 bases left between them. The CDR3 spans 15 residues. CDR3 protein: CASSGGGQGDHEQYF. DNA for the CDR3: TGTGCCAGCAGTGGGGGGGGGCAGGGGGATCACGAGCAGTACTTC.

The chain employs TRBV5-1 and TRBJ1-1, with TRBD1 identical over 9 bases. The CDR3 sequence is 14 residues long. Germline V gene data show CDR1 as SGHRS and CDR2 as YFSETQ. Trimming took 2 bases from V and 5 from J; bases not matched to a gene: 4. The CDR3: CASSLDRGWTEAFF. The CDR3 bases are TGCGCCAGCAGCTTAGACAGGGGGTGGACTGAAGCTTTCTTT.

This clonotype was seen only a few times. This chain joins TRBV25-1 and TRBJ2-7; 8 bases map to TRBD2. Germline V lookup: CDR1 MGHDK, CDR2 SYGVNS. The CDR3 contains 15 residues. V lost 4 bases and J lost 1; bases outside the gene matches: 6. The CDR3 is CASSAAAGDSYEQYF. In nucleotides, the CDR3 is TGTGCCAGCAGTGCGGCAGCGGGGGATTCCTACGAGCAGTACTTC.

In nucleotides, the CDR3 is TGTGCCAGCAGCGTGCCGGGCCACAATGAGCAGTTCTTC. It encodes CASSVPGHNEQFF. J is TRBJ2-1 and V is TRBV7-8; D gene uncertain. Per the germline V gene, CDR1 is SGHVS and CDR2 is FQNEAQ. The CDR3 loop spans 13 amino acids. Trimming left V 5 bases short and J 5 bases short, with 10 bases between.

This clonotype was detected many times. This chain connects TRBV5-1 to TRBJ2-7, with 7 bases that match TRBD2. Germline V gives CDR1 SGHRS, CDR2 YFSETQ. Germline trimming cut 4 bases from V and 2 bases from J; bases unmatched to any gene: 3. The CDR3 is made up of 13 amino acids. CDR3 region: CASSGGETYEQYF. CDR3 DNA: TGCGCCAGCAGCGGGGGGGAAACCTACGAGCAGTACTTC.

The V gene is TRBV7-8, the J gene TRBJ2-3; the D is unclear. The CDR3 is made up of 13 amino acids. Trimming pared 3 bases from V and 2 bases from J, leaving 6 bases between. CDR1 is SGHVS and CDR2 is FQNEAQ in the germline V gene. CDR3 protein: CASSFQFTDTQYF. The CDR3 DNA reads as TGTGCCAGCAGCTTTCAGTTCACAGATACGCAGTATTTT.

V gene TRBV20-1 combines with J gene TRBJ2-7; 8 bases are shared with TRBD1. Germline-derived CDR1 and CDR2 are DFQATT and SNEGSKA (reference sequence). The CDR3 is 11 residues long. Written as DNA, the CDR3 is TGCAGCGCTTTGAACAGGGGGGAGCAGTACTTC. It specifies CSALNRGEQYF.

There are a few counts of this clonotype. The CDR3 sequence is CASSAGLDIGAQYF. In nucleotides, the CDR3 is TGTGCCAGCAGTGCCGGACTTGATATTGGGGCCCAGTACTTC. The chain has TRBV25-1 and TRBJ2-5; a possible D gene is TRBD2 (5 bases). The V end was cut by 4 bases, the J end by 9 bases, with 18 bases between. The germline CDR1 and CDR2 sequences are MGHDK and SYGVNS. The CDR3 runs to 14 residues. Full variable domain (outside the CDR3, taken from reference TRBV25-1 and TRBJ2-5): EADIYQTPRYLVIGTGKKITLECSQTMGHDKMYWYQQDPGMELHLIHYSYGVNSTEKGDLSSESTVSRIRTEHFPLTLESARPSHTSQYLCASSAGLDIGAQYFGPGTRLLVL.

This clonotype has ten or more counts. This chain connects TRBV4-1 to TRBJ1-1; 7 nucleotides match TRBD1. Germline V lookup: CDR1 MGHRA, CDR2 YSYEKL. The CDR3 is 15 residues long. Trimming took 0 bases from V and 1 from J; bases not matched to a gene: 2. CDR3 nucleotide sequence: TGCGCCAGCAGCCAAGAGACAGGGACGAACACTGAAGCTTTCTTT. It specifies CASSQETGTNTEAFF.

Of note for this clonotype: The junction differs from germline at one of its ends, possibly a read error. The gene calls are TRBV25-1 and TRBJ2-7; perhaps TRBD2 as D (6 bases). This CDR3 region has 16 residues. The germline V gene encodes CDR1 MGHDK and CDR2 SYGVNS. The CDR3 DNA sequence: TGTGCCAGCAGTGAAGGTTGGGGGGAGAGCTCCTACGGGCAGTACTTC. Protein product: CASSEGWGESSYGQYF.

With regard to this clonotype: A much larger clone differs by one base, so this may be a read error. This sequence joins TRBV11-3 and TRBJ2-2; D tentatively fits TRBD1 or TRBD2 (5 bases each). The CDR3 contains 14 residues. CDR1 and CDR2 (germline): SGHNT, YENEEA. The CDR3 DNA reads TGTGCCAGCAGCTCGAGACAGTCCACCGGGGAGCTGTCTTTT. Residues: CASSSRQSTGELSF.

CDR3 protein: CASSRPNMNSPLHF. The CDR3 DNA follows: TGTGCCAGTAGTCGCCCGAATATGAATTCACCCCTCCACTTT. The chain links TRBV19 to TRBJ1-6; D gene unclear. V lost 5 bases and J 7 bases, leaving 12 bases between the germline ends. CDR1 is LNHDA, CDR2 SQIVND, per germline (reference sequence). This CDR3 is built from 14 residues.

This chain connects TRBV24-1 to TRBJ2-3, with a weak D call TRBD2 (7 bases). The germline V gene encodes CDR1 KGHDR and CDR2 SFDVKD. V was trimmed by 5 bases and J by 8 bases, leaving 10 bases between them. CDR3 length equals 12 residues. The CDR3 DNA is TGTGCCACCAGTGCGGGGGGCCTTACGCAGTATTTT. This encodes CATSAGGLTQYF.

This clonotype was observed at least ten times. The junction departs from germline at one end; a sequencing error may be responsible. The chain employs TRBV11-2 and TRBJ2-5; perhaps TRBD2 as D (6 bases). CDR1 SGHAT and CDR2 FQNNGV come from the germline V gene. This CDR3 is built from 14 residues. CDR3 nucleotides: TGTGCCAGCAGCGTAGAGGGACTGCAAGAGACCCAGTACTTC. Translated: CASSVEGLQETQYF.

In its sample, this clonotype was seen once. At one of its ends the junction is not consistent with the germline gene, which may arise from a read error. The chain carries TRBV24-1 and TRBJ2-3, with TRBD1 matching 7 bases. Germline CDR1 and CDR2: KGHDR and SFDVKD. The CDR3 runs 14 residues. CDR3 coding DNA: TGTGCCACCAGTGATTTTGACGGGACAGATTCGCAGTATTTT. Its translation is CATSDFDGTDSQYF.

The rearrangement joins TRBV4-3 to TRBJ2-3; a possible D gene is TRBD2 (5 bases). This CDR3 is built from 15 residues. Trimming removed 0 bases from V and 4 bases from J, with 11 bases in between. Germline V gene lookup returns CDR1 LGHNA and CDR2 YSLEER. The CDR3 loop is CASSQEPKRADTQYF. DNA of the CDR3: TGCGCCAGCAGCCAAGAACCGAAGAGGGCAGATACGCAGTATTTT.

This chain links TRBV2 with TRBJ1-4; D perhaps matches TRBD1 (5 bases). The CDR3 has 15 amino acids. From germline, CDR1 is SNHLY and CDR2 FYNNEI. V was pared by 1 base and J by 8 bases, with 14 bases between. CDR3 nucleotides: TGTGCCAGCAGTGAAGAGGGCAGGGAGGGGGAAAAACTGTTTTTT. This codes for CASSEEGREGEKLFF.

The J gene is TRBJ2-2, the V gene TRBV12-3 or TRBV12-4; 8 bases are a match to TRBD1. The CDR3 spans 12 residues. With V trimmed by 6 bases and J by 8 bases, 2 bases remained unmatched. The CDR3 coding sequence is TGTGCCAGCAGCAGGGGGCTGGGGGAGCTGTTTTTT. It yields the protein CASSRGLGELFF.

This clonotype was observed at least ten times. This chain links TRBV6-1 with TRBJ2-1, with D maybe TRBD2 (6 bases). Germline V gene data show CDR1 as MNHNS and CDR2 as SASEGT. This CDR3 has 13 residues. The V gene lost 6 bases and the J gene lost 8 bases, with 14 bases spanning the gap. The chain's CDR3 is CASSPTRWDEQFF. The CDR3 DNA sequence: TGTGCCAGCAGCCCGACTAGGTGGGATGAGCAGTTCTTC.

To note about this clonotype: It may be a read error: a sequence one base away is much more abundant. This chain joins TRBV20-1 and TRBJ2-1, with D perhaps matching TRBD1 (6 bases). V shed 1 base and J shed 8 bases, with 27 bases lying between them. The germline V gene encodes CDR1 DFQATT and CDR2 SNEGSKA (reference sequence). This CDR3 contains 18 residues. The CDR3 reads CSARALMTGPSLYDEQFF. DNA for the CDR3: TGCAGTGCTAGAGCCCTAATGACAGGCCCCAGCCTATACGATGAGCAGTTCTTC.

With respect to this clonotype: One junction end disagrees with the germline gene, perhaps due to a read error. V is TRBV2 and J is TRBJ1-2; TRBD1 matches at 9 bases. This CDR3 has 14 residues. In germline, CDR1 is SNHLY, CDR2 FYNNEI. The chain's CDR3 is CASSMGQGAVGYAF. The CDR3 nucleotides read TGTGCCAGCAGTATGGGACAGGGAGCAGTTGGCTACGCCTTC.

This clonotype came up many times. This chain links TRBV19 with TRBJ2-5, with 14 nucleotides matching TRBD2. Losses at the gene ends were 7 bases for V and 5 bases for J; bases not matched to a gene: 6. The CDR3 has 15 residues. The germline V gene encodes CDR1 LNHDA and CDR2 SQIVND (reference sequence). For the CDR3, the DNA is TGTGCCAGTAAGACGGGACTAGCGGGGGCCGAGACCCAGTACTTC. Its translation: CASKTGLAGAETQYF.

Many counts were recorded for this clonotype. This CDR3 reads CASSEARQYTEAFF. The CDR3 DNA reads TGTGCCAGCAGTGAGGCCAGACAGTACACTGAAGCTTTCTTT. The V and J genes are TRBV25-1 and TRBJ1-1; D is possibly TRBD1 (5 bases). The germline V gene has CDR1 MGHDK and CDR2 SYGVNS. V shed 3 bases and J shed 3 bases, with 11 bases lying between them. The CDR3 has 14 amino acids.